These 29 T cell receptor beta chains were all obtained from the same sample, sequenced in a study of blood T cell repertoires in COVID-19. The data were produced by immunoSEQ multiplex PCR, yet TCRdb's version contains in-frame clones alone and is incomplete. The data contain around 90,000 clones, around four fifths of them seen just once; the ten biggest clones take up approximately 13%. Sequencing used peripheral blood. All receptors derive from a human donor in a cohort sampled during active COVID-19.

This clone was detected a few times. This sequence joins TRBV18 and TRBJ2-1, with 10 bases aligning to TRBD2. The CDR3 runs 14 residues. Per germline, CDR1 KGHSH and CDR2 LQKENI. J was trimmed by 8 bases and V by 6 bases; bases with no gene match: 7. As DNA, the CDR3 is TGTGCCAGCTCTCCCGGGACTAGCGAAGATGAGCAGTTCTTC. It yields the protein CASSPGTSEDEQFF.

The rearrangement links TRBV6-5 to TRBJ2-1; 7 bases map to TRBD1. Germline lookup yields CDR1 MNHEY and CDR2 SVGAGI. V shed 6 bases, J shed 5 bases, and the junction held 10 bases outside the gene matches. The CDR3 extends over 15 amino acids. The CDR3: CASRRGQFRDNEQFF. In DNA, the CDR3 is TGTGCCAGCAGGAGGGGACAGTTCAGAGACAATGAGCAGTTCTTC.

The V and J genes are TRBV10-3 and TRBJ1-5, with TRBD1 matching 11 bases. From germline, CDR1 is ENHRY and CDR2 SYGVKD. V shed 1 base, J shed 4 bases, and the junction held 3 bases outside the gene matches. The CDR3 runs 16 residues. The CDR3 DNA reads TGTGCCATCAGTGAGTGGGACAGGGGGGCGAATCAGCCCCAGCATTTT. It codes for CAISEWDRGANQPQHF.

This chain links TRBV28 with TRBJ1-3; 8 nucleotides match TRBD1. Per the germline V gene, CDR1 is MDHEN and CDR2 is SYDVKM. Trimming took 1 base from V and 4 from J; bases not matched to a gene: 9. CDR3 length: 17 residues. This CDR3 is CASSLSPGRGRGNTIYF. The CDR3 coding sequence is TGTGCCAGCAGTTTATCCCCGGGCAGGGGGCGAGGAAACACCATATATTTT.

The gene calls are TRBV18 and TRBJ2-6, with 7 positions matching TRBD2. Germline CDR1 is KGHSH and CDR2 is LQKENI. The CDR3 totals 15 residues. V dropped 3 bases and J dropped 4; count of bases not matched to a gene: 3. This chain's CDR3 is CASSPAGRGANVLTF. In nucleotides, the CDR3 is TGTGCCAGCTCACCGGCCGGGAGGGGGGCCAACGTCCTGACTTTC.

This chain connects TRBV7-8 to TRBJ1-5; no clear D. The germline V gene has CDR1 SGHVS and CDR2 FQNEAQ. The CDR3 has 16 residues. The V and J ends lost 1 base and 0 bases respectively, with 10 bases between them. The DNA of the CDR3 is TGTGCCAGCAGCTTAGGCAACAGTTATAGCAATCAGCCCCAGCATTTT. Amino acids: CASSLGNSYSNQPQHF. The full variable domain, rest sourced from reference TRBV7-8 and TRBJ1-5, is GAGVSQSPRYKVAKRGQDVALRCDPISGHVSLFWYQQALGQGPEFLTYFQNEAQLDKSGLPSDRFFAERPEGSVSTLKIQRTQQEDSAVYLCASSLGNSYSNQPQHFGDGTRLSIL.

This clone was recorded a few times. The genes are TRBV11-1 and TRBJ2-7, with TRBD2 matching 7 bases. Germline assignment: CDR1 SGHAT and CDR2 FQDESV (reference sequence). The V and J ends lost 5 bases and 0 bases, in that order; junction bases with no gene match: 7. CDR3 size: 15 residues. CDR3 loop: CASSVGSGVSYEQYF. The DNA for the CDR3 is TGTGCCAGCAGCGTAGGGAGCGGGGTCTCCTACGAGCAGTACTTC.

This clone was seen more than once but under ten times. This chain links TRBV27 with TRBJ2-1, with 15 bases fitting TRBD2. CDR3 length: 15 amino acids. The germline gives CDR1 MNHEY, CDR2 SMNVEV (reference sequence). The trim removed 6 bases at V and 10 bases at J, leaving 7 bases unmatched. In nucleotides, the CDR3 is TGTGCCAGCAGGCAAGGACTAGCGGGGGGGCAGGAGCAGTTCTTC. It specifies CASRQGLAGGQEQFF.

This clone occurred once. This chain joins TRBV24-1 and TRBJ2-4; TRBD2 matches 8 bases. The CDR3 length is 15 residues. Germline CDR1 KGHDR, CDR2 SFDVKD. V lost 4 bases and J lost 3; bases outside the gene matches: 4. This CDR3 reads CATSDGGGGKNIQYF. The DNA of the CDR3 is TGTGCCACCAGTGACGGGGGGGGCGGCAAAAACATTCAGTACTTC.

The rearrangement joins TRBV5-1 to TRBJ1-1; 9 positions match TRBD1. The CDR3 extends over 15 amino acids. Trimming at V came to 4 bases and at J to 7 bases, leaving 11 bases not matched to a gene. Germline V lookup: CDR1 SGHRS, CDR2 YFSETQ. For the CDR3, the DNA is TGCGCCAGCAGCAGCACTTCCGGGACAGGGAGTGAAGCTTTCTTT. Translated, it gives CASSSTSGTGSEAFF.

V usage is TRBV6-1 and J usage is TRBJ1-5, with 8 bases fitting TRBD1. Germline assignment: CDR1 MNHNS and CDR2 SASEGT. This CDR3 is built from 17 residues. Trimming took 4 bases from V and 7 from J; bases not matched to a gene: 15. CDR3 loop: CASSVRTGYQHGQPQHF. CDR3 nucleotides: TGTGCCAGCAGTGTCCGGACAGGGTATCAGCACGGACAGCCCCAGCATTTT.

The CDR3 loop reads CASSTQADTQYF. CDR3 DNA sequence: TGTGCCAGTAGTACCCAGGCAGATACGCAGTATTTT. J is TRBJ2-3 and V is TRBV19, with D unclear. This CDR3 spans 12 amino acids. Trimming stripped 4 bases from V and 4 bases from J, with 6 bases between. Looked up from germline, CDR1 is LNHDA and CDR2 is SQIVND (reference sequence).

This clone came up a few times. The chain has TRBV5-1 and TRBJ2-2, with 8 bases lining up with TRBD1. Germline CDR1 is SGHRS and CDR2 is YFSETQ. The ends lost 6 bases at V and 5 bases at J; junction bases unmatched: 9. The CDR3 runs 15 residues. CDR3 residues: CASTLRQGSTGELFF. The CDR3, as DNA: TGCGCCAGCACCCTGAGACAGGGGTCAACCGGGGAGCTGTTTTTT.

The gene calls are TRBV7-3 and TRBJ2-1, with D perhaps matching TRBD1 (6 bases). This CDR3 comprises 15 residues. The V end lost 2 bases, the J end lost 5 bases, and 13 bases lay between the germline ends. CDR1 SGHTA and CDR2 FQGTGA come from the germline V gene. CDR3 in amino acids: CASSLVRDIDNEQFF. CDR3 bases: TGTGCCAGCAGCTTAGTGAGGGACATCGACAATGAGCAGTTCTTC.

This clone was detected only once. The J gene is TRBJ2-7, the V gene TRBV7-2; 13 bases fit TRBD2. The ends lost 5 bases at V and 4 bases at J; junction bases unmatched: 11. CDR1 is SGHTA, CDR2 FQGNSA, per germline. The CDR3 length is 17 residues. CDR3 sequence reads: CASSTRTSGGPFYEQYF. Written as DNA, the CDR3 is TGTGCCAGCAGCACCCGGACTAGCGGGGGCCCCTTTTACGAGCAGTACTTC.

The J gene is TRBJ1-5, the V gene TRBV18; 9 bases fit TRBD1. Germline-derived CDR1 and CDR2 are KGHSH and LQKENI. The length of the CDR3 is 16 residues. J gave up 1 base and V 6 bases, and 7 bases lay outside the gene matches. The CDR3 region has the DNA TGTGCCAGCTCTCCCGGGACAGGGTTGAGCAATCAGCCCCAGCATTTT. This sequence encodes CASSPGTGLSNQPQHF.

The chain combines TRBV5-4 with TRBJ1-6; no clear D gene. V was trimmed by 10 bases and J by 6 bases, leaving 11 bases between them. The V gene's germline CDR1 is SGHNT and CDR2 YYREEE (reference sequence). The CDR3 covers 12 residues. CDR3 in amino acids: CAAEGFNSPLHF. The CDR3 coding sequence is TGTGCCGCGGAGGGCTTTAATTCACCCCTCCACTTT.

The chain combines TRBV6-5 with TRBJ1-1; 9 bases are a match to TRBD1. The CDR3 extends over 15 amino acids. V shed 7 bases and J 1 base; nucleotides not matched to a gene: 7. CDR1 and CDR2 (germline): MNHEY, SVGAGI. DNA for the CDR3: TGTGCCAGCATCACAAGGGGACAGGGGAACACTGAAGCTTTCTTT. Translating gives CASITRGQGNTEAFF.

In this sample, this clone turned up once. V gene TRBV9 combines with J gene TRBJ2-5, with 10 bases lining up with TRBD1. The CDR3 is 14 amino acids. J gave up 4 bases and V 6 bases, and 6 bases lay outside the gene matches. From germline, CDR1 is SGDLS and CDR2 YYNGEE. CDR3 in amino acids: CASTPGTGVETQYF. Written as DNA, the CDR3 is TGTGCCAGCACTCCGGGGACAGGGGTAGAGACCCAGTACTTC.

The count of this clone is one. This chain joins TRBV18 and TRBJ1-3; D gene ambiguous. Looked up from germline, CDR1 is KGHSH and CDR2 is LQKENI. CDR3 size: 15 residues. V was trimmed by 0 bases and J by 7 bases, leaving 13 bases between them. The CDR3 DNA reads TGTGCCAGCTCACCACCGGGAGGTTCGGGGAACACCATATATTTT. The encoded protein is CASSPPGGSGNTIYF.

This chain connects TRBV6-1 to TRBJ2-6; 12 bases are a match to TRBD1. The V gene end was trimmed by 4 bases and the J gene end by 1 base; junction bases not matched to a gene: 2. Germline V gene sequence: CDR1 MNHNS, CDR2 SASEGT. CDR3 length equals 17 residues. The CDR3 loop reads CASSGDRGRSGANVLTF. The CDR3 DNA sequence: TGTGCCAGCAGTGGGGACAGGGGGCGGTCTGGGGCCAACGTCCTGACTTTC.

The DNA for the CDR3 is TGTGCCAGCAGCTTAGGCTTCGGGGACTCGCGGGAAGAGACCCAGTACTTC. Its protein is CASSLGFGDSREETQYF. The genes are TRBV13 and TRBJ2-5, with D perhaps TRBD2 (6 bases). CDR3 length: 17 residues. V shed 0 bases and J shed 3 bases, with 17 bases lying between them. CDR1 is PRHDT and CDR2 is FYEKMQ in the germline V gene (reference sequence). The full variable domain, completed using reference TRBV13 and TRBJ2-5, is AAGVIQSPRHLIKEKRETATLKCYPIPRHDTVYWYQQGPGQDPQFLISFYEKMQSDKGSIPDRFSAQQFSDYHSELNMSSLELGDSALYFCASSLGFGDSREETQYFGPGTRLLVL.

The chain joins TRBV3-1 (or the pseudogene TRBV3-2) to TRBJ2-5; TRBD2 might be the D (5 bases). The V gene lost 1 base and the J gene lost 5 bases, with 14 bases spanning the gap. Germline V CDR1 and CDR2: LGHDT, YNNKEL (reference sequence). This CDR3 has 15 amino acids. The CDR3 DNA follows: TGTGCCAGCAGCCAAGCCCCAGACCGCGGGGAGACCCAGTACTTC. It yields the protein CASSQAPDRGETQYF.

The chain uses TRBV5-1 and TRBJ1-6, with 12 bases fitting TRBD1. The CDR3 contains 16 residues. J gave up 10 bases and V 4 bases, and 9 bases lay outside the gene matches. Germline values: CDR1 SGHRS, CDR2 YFSETQ. CDR3 amino acids: CASSEGGGTGGSPLHF. In DNA form, the CDR3 reads TGCGCCAGCAGCGAAGGAGGGGGGACAGGGGGCTCACCCCTCCACTTT.

The V and J genes are TRBV2 and TRBJ2-3; 9 nucleotides match TRBD2. After removal of 3 bases from V and 2 bases from J, the junction contained 3 bases not matched to a gene. This CDR3 has 15 residues. From germline, CDR1 is SNHLY and CDR2 FYNNEI. The CDR3: CASSELAGTTDTQYF. For the CDR3, the DNA is TGTGCCAGCAGTGAGCTAGCGGGGACCACAGATACGCAGTATTTT.

The rearrangement uses TRBV27 and TRBJ2-7, with 9 bases fitting TRBD1. In germline, CDR1 is MNHEY, CDR2 SMNVEV (reference sequence). Trimming removed 3 bases from V and 5 bases from J; junction bases left unmatched: 8. The CDR3 extends over 15 amino acids. The CDR3 coding sequence is TGTGCCAGCAGTTTTTCGGGGACAGGGAAGCACGAGCAGTACTTC. Amino acids: CASSFSGTGKHEQYF.

This clone has only one observation. J is TRBJ2-1 and V is TRBV4-2, with D perhaps matching TRBD2 (5 bases). This CDR3 is 17 amino acids long. Germline V gives CDR1 LGHNA, CDR2 YNFKEQ. The V and J ends lost 1 base and 4 bases respectively, with 17 bases between them. CDR3 sequence (DNA): TGTGCCAGCAGCCAAGGGAGTTCCAGCGGAATTTACAATGAGCAGTTCTTC. Its translation: CASSQGSSSGIYNEQFF.

The V call is TRBV19, the J call TRBJ1-5, with D possibly TRBD1 on 5 matching bases. CDR1 and CDR2 from the germline V gene are LNHDA and SQIVND (reference sequence). This CDR3 contains 13 residues. Trimming left V 4 bases short and J 5 bases short, with 9 bases between. CDR3 in DNA: TGTGCCAGTAGTACGCAGGGATATCAGCCCCAGCATTTT. Its translation is CASSTQGYQPQHF.

V and J are TRBV4-2 and TRBJ1-4; 9 nucleotides agree with TRBD1. V lost 5 bases, J lost 7 bases, and 5 bases stayed unmatched. Germline V CDR1 and CDR2: LGHNA, YNFKEQ. The CDR3 has 14 amino acids. Here the CDR3 reads CASSSDRGFEKLFF. In nucleotides, the CDR3 is TGTGCCAGCAGCTCAGACAGGGGGTTTGAAAAACTGTTTTTT.